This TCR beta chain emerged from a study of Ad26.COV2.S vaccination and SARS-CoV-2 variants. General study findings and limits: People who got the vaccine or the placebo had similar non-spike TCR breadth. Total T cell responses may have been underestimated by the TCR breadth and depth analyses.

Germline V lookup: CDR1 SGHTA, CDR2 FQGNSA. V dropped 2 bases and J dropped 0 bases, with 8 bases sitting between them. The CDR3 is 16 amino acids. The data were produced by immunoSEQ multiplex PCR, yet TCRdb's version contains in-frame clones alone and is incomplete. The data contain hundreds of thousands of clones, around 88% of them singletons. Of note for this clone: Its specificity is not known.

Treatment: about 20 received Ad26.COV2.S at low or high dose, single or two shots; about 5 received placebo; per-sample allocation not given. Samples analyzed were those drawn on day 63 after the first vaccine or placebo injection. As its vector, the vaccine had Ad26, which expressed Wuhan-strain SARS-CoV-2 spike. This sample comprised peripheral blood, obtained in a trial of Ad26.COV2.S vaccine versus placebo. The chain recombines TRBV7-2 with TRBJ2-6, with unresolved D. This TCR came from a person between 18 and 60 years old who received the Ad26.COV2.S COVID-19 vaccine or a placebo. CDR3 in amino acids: CASSLNRISGANVLTF. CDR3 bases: TGTGCCAGCAGCTTAAACCGGATCTCTGGGGCCAACGTCCTGACTTTC.